A single sample gave rise to the 10 T cell receptor beta chains below, sequenced in a study of Ad26.COV2.S vaccination and SARS-CoV-2 variants. Sequencing used immunoSEQ multiplex PCR; TCRdb keeps in-frame clones, though not all of them. The sample has 410,000 or so clones, over 75% seen once; the top ten hold approximately 12%. Specified treatment: about 20 received Ad26.COV2.S at low or high dose, single or two shots; five or six received placebo; per-sample allocation not given. Vaccine and placebo recipients were sampled on day 63 after the first injection. The sample in question was peripheral blood, obtained in a trial of Ad26.COV2.S vaccine versus placebo. These receptors were obtained from a person between 18 and 65 years old who received the Ad26.COV2.S COVID-19 vaccine or a placebo.

The chain uses TRBV14 and TRBJ1-2, with unresolved D. The CDR3 contains 15 residues. Trimming shortened V by 0 bases and J by 7 bases, and 15 bases separated the two germline ends. CDR1 is SGHDN, CDR2 FVKESK, per germline. The CDR3 region is CASSQDARIYGGYTF. Written as DNA, the CDR3 is TGTGCCAGCAGCCAAGACGCGCGGATCTATGGTGGCTACACCTTC.

The chain combines TRBV30 with TRBJ1-3; TRBD1 is a possible D gene (6 bases). The CDR3 is 13 residues long. Germline CDR1 GTSNPN, CDR2 SVGIG (reference sequence). The V end lost 4 bases, the J end lost 0 bases, and 7 bases lay between the germline ends. CDR3 sequence: CAWNRDSGNTIYF. CDR3 bases: TGTGCCTGGAACAGGGACTCTGGAAACACCATATATTTT. Drawing the rest from reference TRBV30 and TRBJ1-3, the complete variable domain is SQTIHQWPATLVQPVGSPLSLECTVEGTSNPNLYWYRQAAGRGLQLLFYSVGIGQISSEVPQNLSASRPQDRQFILSSKKLLLSDSGFYLCAWNRDSGNTIYFGEGSWLTVV.

The chain combines TRBV2 with TRBJ2-2; tentatively, D is TRBD1 (6 bases). With 4 bases removed from V and 0 bases from J, the gap between germline ends came to 12 bases. Germline CDR1 reads SNHLY; CDR2 reads FYNNEI. This CDR3 spans 16 amino acids. DNA for the CDR3: TGTGCCAGCAGTGGGACAGCATCGGCGAACACCGGGGAGCTGTTTTTT. Translating gives CASSGTASANTGELFF.

In its sample, this clone was seen once. The chain is built from TRBV5-6 and TRBJ1-2; D gene unclear. The germline V gene has CDR1 SGHDT and CDR2 YYEEEE. Trimming removed 1 base from V and 4 bases from J, with 14 bases in between. The CDR3 has 15 residues. The CDR3: CASSLRGETTYGYTF. The CDR3 nucleotides read TGTGCCAGCAGCTTGCGCGGGGAGACCACCTATGGCTACACCTTC. Combining the CDR3 with reference TRBV5-6 and TRBJ1-2 gives the whole variable domain DAGVTQSPTHLIKTRGQQVTLRCSPKSGHDTVSWYQQALGQGPQFIFQYYEEEERQRGNFPDRFSGHQFPNYSSELNVNALLLGDSALYLCASSLRGETTYGYTFGSGTRLTVV.

The chain is built from TRBV5-6 and TRBJ2-7; 10 nucleotides match TRBD2. CDR3 length: 17 amino acids. The germline gives CDR1 SGHDT, CDR2 YYEEEE. Germline trimming cut 1 base from V and 1 base from J; bases unmatched to any gene: 8. In nucleotides, the CDR3 is TGTGCCAGCAGCTTGTTACTAGCGGGATCGATATCCTACGAGCAGTACTTC. It codes for CASSLLLAGSISYEQYF.

This chain links TRBV19 with TRBJ1-5, with 7 nucleotides matching TRBD1. This CDR3 comprises 16 residues. CDR1 is LNHDA, CDR2 SQIVND, per germline (reference sequence). J gave up 4 bases and V 4 bases, and 10 bases lay outside the gene matches. The CDR3 protein is CASSTRGGILNQPQHF. Here the CDR3 DNA reads TGTGCCAGTAGTACCAGGGGGGGGATTTTGAATCAGCCCCAGCATTTT.

The chain uses TRBV6-1 and TRBJ1-1; no clear D gene. This CDR3 contains 13 residues. Germline lookup yields CDR1 MNHNS and CDR2 SASEGT. Trimming stripped 6 bases from V and 6 bases from J, with 14 bases between. The CDR3 nucleotides are TGTGCCAGCAGACATGGCTACGGAGCTGAAGCTTTCTTT. Its protein product is CASRHGYGAEAFF.

The V call is TRBV2, the J call TRBJ1-5; D remains unclear. Between the trimmed V and J ends, which lost 1 base and 0 bases, there was a span of 4 bases. CDR3 length: 14 amino acids. CDR1 and CDR2 (germline): SNHLY, FYNNEI. The CDR3 sequence is CASSEDVSNQPQHF. The CDR3 DNA is TGTGCCAGCAGTGAAGACGTTAGCAATCAGCCCCAGCATTTT.

The chain uses TRBV5-4 and TRBJ2-1; maybe TRBD2 (5 bases). The CDR3 has 11 amino acids. The germline gives CDR1 SGHNT, CDR2 YYREEE (reference sequence). V lost 7 bases, J lost 9 bases, and 11 bases lay in between. The CDR3: CASGERGEQFF. The CDR3 DNA reads as TGTGCCAGCGGGGAGCGTGGTGAGCAGTTCTTC.

The chain has TRBV6-2 or TRBV6-3 and TRBJ1-1; D is unresolved. This CDR3 has 12 residues. Germline CDR1 MNHEY, CDR2 SVGEGT. V was trimmed by 2 bases and J by 8 bases, leaving 9 bases between them. The CDR3 bases are TGTGCCAGCAGTTACCCCGGCGGAGAAGCTTTCTTT. It yields the protein CASSYPGGEAFF.